This record covers a single T cell receptor (beta chain). Its specificity is unknown. Primers included in the PCR were 60 Vbeta and 13 Jbeta primers. In the original workflow: Unique TCR beta chains numbered roughly 83 million in a later analysis, with roughly 9.9 million shared. The protocol was immunoSEQ multiplex PCR, while the TCRdb copy is restricted to in-frame clones and leaves out a portion. The V and J calls and the clone size are those of that table, but D and trimming were determined from the DNA. The sample has some 160,000 clones, more than 75% seen once. These data are taken from a study of cytomegalovirus exposure and HLA in healthy donors. This CDR3 region has 14 residues. Study-level findings and limits: Segments of the TCR beta V type were, in most cases, productive about 87% or about 30% of the time in an earlier analysis. Accounts indicate the classifier identified cytomegalovirus status with strong specificity and sensitivity. In a later analysis, donors in an Asian-associated ancestry cluster reportedly had fewer N-insertions in productive TCRs than the cohort mean.

Input material: PBMCs. The genes are TRBV21-1 and TRBJ1-4; TRBD1 is the table's D call, not checked against the DNA. TRBV21-1 is a known pseudogene. The origin of this receptor is a male donor in good health and CMV-seronegative. As DNA, the CDR3 is TGTGCCAGCCCTAAACCAGGGGTTCATGAAAAACTGTTTTTT. Its protein product is CASPKPGVHEKLFF.